The subject of this entry is one T cell receptor (beta chain). The data derive from a study of blood T cell repertoires in COVID-19. Study-wide background: The study drew acute and convalescent COVID-19 samples from the United States, Italy and Spain. In each case, the material was cDNA or gDNA derived from T cells, B-cell-depleted T cells, or PBMCs.

The CDR3 is 12 residues long. V was cut by 2 bases and J by 2 bases, with 4 bases left in between. Germline values: CDR1 WSHSY, CDR2 SAAADI. As originally analysed: Amplification of reference gene primers was used by the study to estimate nucleated cell counts. TCRdb keeps only in-frame clones here, not all; method: immunoSEQ multiplex PCR. V, J and clone size reflect that table, while D and trimming were determined from the DNA. The sample shows 180,000 or so clones, around 83% of them seen only once. The sample was peripheral blood. This chain uses TRBV10-2 with TRBJ2-7; D remains ambiguous. The TCR originated in a man between 18 and 29 years old with acute or convalescent COVID-19. This CDR3 is CASSEATYEQYF. Here the CDR3 DNA reads TGCGCCAGCAGTGAGGCGACCTACGAGCAGTACTTC.